The 10 T cell receptor beta chains given below trace back to one sample, sequenced in a study of shared clonotypes between healthy human individuals. Only CD45RO-negative cells positively selected for CCR7 counted as naive CD8 cells, so terminally differentiated effector memory CD45RA+ cells were excluded. TCRdb's table, derived via immunoSEQ multiplex PCR, lists solely in-frame clones and lacks some. This table has about 2 million clones, around 96% appearing once. Material: naive CD8+ T cells sorted from blood. Receptors were obtained from a man younger than 30 in good health.

The chain combines TRBV7-2 with TRBJ2-7, with a possible D match to TRBD2 (5 bases). The CDR3 spans 14 residues. The germline V and J ends were trimmed by 5 bases and 0 bases, with 11 bases remaining between them. CDR1 and CDR2 from the germline V gene are SGHTA and FQGNSA. CDR3 sequence reads: CASSPGSNSYEQYF. DNA of the CDR3: TGTGCCAGCAGCCCGGGGTCTAACTCCTACGAGCAGTACTTC.

The rearrangement uses TRBV12-5 and TRBJ2-2; D is unresolved. V was shortened by 1 base and J by 6 bases, with 15 bases between the two germline ends. CDR3 length equals 16 residues. The germline V gene has CDR1 LGHNT and CDR2 FRNRAP. CDR3 residues: CASGLAQGSAPGELFF. The DNA of the CDR3 is TGTGCTAGTGGTTTGGCGCAAGGTTCGGCCCCCGGGGAGCTGTTTTTT.

This clone was seen only once. The rearrangement uses TRBV10-2 and TRBJ2-7; D not resolved. The V and J ends lost 4 bases and 0 bases respectively, with 10 bases between them. The CDR3 runs to 14 residues. Germline V gene sequence: CDR1 WSHSY, CDR2 SAAADI. The CDR3: CASSAGRSSYEQYF. CDR3 bases: TGCGCCAGCAGTGCCGGTAGGAGCTCCTACGAGCAGTACTTC.

To note about this clone: Other DNA sequences of this sample code for an identical CDR3. The V call is TRBV6-5, the J call TRBJ2-7, with TRBD1 matching 10 bases. This CDR3 has 13 amino acids. The J segment lost 4 bases and the V segment lost 5 bases, leaving 2 bases of the junction unmatched. The V gene's germline CDR1 is MNHEY and CDR2 SVGAGI. The CDR3 spells CASSRDRGYEQYF. The CDR3 nucleotides read TGTGCCAGCAGTCGGGACAGGGGTTACGAGCAGTACTTC.

The chain employs TRBV10-2 and TRBJ2-7; TRBD2 is a possible D gene (5 bases). V shed 10 bases and J shed 12 bases, with 10 bases lying between them. The germline gives CDR1 WSHSY, CDR2 SAAADI. The CDR3 is made up of 8 amino acids. In DNA form, the CDR3 reads TGCGCCACCGGGGATCTGTACTTC. Translating gives CATGDLYF.

The V and J genes are TRBV4-1 and TRBJ2-7, with a tentative D call TRBD2 (6 bases). CDR3 length: 17 residues. From germline, CDR1 is MGHRA and CDR2 YSYEKL. V lost 0 bases and J lost 4, with 19 bases in between. Here the CDR3 DNA reads TGCGCCAGCAGCCAAGACGATCAGGTGGAGGGATCATACGAGCAGTACTTC. Its translation is CASSQDDQVEGSYEQYF.

The rearrangement joins TRBV2 to TRBJ2-7; D perhaps matches TRBD2 (6 bases). The V end was cut by 7 bases, the J end by 0 bases, with 16 bases between. Germline V gene sequence: CDR1 SNHLY, CDR2 FYNNEI. The CDR3 totals 15 residues. CDR3 in amino acids: CASTAGRTTSYEQYF. CDR3 bases: TGTGCCAGCACCGCGGGACGGACCACCTCCTACGAGCAGTACTTC. The full variable domain, in which reference TRBV2 and TRBJ2-7 provide the parts outside the CDR3, is EPEVTQTPSHQVTQMGQEVILRCVPISNHLYFYWYRQILGQKVEFLVSFYNNEISEKSEIFDDQFSVERPDGSNFTLKIRSTKLEDSAMYFCASTAGRTTSYEQYFGPGTRLTVT.

This clone has more than one count but fewer than ten. Other DNA variants within this sample encode the same CDR3. CDR3 amino acids: CASSQGTSGTYEQYF. The CDR3 DNA reads as TGCGCCAGCAGCCAAGGGACTAGCGGTACCTACGAGCAGTACTTC. The chain couples TRBV4-1 to TRBJ2-7; 10 nucleotides match TRBD2. The CDR3 sequence is 15 residues long. Germline assignment: CDR1 MGHRA and CDR2 YSYEKL. J lost 2 bases, V lost 1 base, and 2 bases had no gene match.

The chain couples TRBV7-9 to TRBJ2-7; the D call may be TRBD1 or TRBD2 (5 bases each). CDR1 is SEHNR, CDR2 FQNEAQ, per germline (reference sequence). The CDR3 consists of 13 residues. V lost 5 bases to trimming and J lost 6 bases, with 14 bases between them. This CDR3 is CASSPGTLPEQYF. For the CDR3, the DNA is TGTGCCAGCAGCCCCGGGACGCTTCCCGAGCAGTACTTC.

The J gene is TRBJ2-7, the V gene TRBV2; TRBD1 aligns across 9 bases. Germline V gene sequence: CDR1 SNHLY, CDR2 FYNNEI. V shed 7 bases and J 3 bases; nucleotides not matched to a gene: 13. This CDR3 is 16 amino acids long. CDR3 in amino acids: CASMADRGTGFYEQYF. In nucleotides, the CDR3 is TGTGCCAGCATGGCAGACAGGGGGACTGGTTTCTACGAGCAGTACTTC.